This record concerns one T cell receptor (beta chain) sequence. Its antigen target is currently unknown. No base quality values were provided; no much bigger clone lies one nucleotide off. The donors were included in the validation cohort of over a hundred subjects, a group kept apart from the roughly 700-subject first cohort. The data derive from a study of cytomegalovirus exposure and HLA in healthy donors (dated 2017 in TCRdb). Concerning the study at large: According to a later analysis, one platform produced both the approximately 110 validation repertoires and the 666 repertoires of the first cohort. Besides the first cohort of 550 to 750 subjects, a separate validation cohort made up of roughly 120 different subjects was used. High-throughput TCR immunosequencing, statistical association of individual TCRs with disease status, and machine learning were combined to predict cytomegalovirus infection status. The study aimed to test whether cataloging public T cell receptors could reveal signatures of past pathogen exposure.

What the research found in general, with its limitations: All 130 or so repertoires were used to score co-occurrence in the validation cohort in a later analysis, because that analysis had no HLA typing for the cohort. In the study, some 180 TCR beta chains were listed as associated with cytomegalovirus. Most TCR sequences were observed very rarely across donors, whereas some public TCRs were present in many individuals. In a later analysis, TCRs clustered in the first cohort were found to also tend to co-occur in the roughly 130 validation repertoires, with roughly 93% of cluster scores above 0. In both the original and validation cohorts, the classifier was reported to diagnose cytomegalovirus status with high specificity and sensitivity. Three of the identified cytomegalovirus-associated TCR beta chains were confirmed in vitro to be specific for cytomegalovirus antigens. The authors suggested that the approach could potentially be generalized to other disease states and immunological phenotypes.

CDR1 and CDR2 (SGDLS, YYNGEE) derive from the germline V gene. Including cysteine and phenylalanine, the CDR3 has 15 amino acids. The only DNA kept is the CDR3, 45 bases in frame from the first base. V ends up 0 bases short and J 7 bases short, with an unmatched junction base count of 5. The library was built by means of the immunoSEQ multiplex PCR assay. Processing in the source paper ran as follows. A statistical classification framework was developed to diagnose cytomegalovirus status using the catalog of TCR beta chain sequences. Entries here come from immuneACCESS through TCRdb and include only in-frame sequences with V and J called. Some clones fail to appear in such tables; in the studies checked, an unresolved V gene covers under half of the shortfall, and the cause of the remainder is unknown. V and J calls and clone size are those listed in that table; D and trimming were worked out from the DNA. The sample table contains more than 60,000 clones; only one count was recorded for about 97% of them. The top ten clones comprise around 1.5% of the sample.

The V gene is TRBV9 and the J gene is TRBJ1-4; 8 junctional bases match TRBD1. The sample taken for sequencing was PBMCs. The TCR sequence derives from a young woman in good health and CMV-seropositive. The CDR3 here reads CASSVEGTGGEKLFF. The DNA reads TGTGCCAGCAGCGTAGAAGGGACAGGAGGTGAAAAACTGTTTTTT.